This T cell receptor (beta chain) was captured in a study of T cell repertoires in cytomegalovirus infection. Trimming shortened V by 0 bases and J by 8 bases, and 19 bases separated the two germline ends. Germline loops: CDR1 LGHNT, CDR2 FRNRAP. The CDR3 spans 16 residues. From the reads, TCRdb called clonotypes with MiXCR, one entry per CDR3 protein. The sample records about 47,000 distinct CDR3 sequences, about a fifth being singletons. As concerns this clonotype: Its specificity is unknown.

The chain is built from TRBV12-5 and TRBJ1-2; possibly TRBD1 for D (6 bases). This sequence originates from a human donor in good health (CMV status not recorded). Some clones in this sample may be carry-over from other donors' samples. This material consisted of CD8+ T cells from cultured PBMCs, taken from culture after CMV antigen stimulation. CDR3 nucleotide sequence: TGTGCTAGTGGTTTGGTACTGGCAGGGGCTTCGGAGGGCTACACCTTC. Amino acids: CASGLVLAGASEGYTF.